The 22 T cell receptor beta chains below come from one sample, sequenced in a study of early T cells in non-severe SARS-CoV-2 infection. TCRdb reprocessed the 5' RACE reads via MiXCR and lists one record per CDR3 protein. This sample carries around 76,000 distinct CDR3 sequences, roughly 15% of them seen once, and the ten largest clones take about 4%. Here the sequenced sample was whole blood, taken at baseline. The receptors come from an adult who was a healthcare worker with PCR-confirmed SARS-CoV-2 infection or an uninfected control (not recorded which).

This clonotype was counted many times. V usage is TRBV2 and J usage is TRBJ2-1; 13 bases are a match to TRBD2. Losses at the gene ends were 6 bases for V and 0 bases for J; bases not matched to a gene: 2. Per the germline V gene, CDR1 is SNHLY and CDR2 is FYNNEI. The CDR3 contains 16 residues. CDR3 sequence: CASRGTSGDSYNEQFF. The DNA for the CDR3 is TGTGCCAGCAGGGGGACTAGCGGGGACTCCTACAATGAGCAGTTCTTC.

The chain has TRBV4-1 and TRBJ2-4; TRBD2 aligns across 9 bases. The germline V gene has CDR1 MGHRA and CDR2 YSYEKL. The CDR3 runs 17 residues. The J segment lost 1 base and the V segment lost 4 bases, leaving 8 bases of the junction unmatched. CDR3 sequence: CASSPPRAGGAKNIQYF. CDR3 bases: TGCGCCAGCAGCCCCCCCCGGGCGGGAGGGGCCAAAAACATTCAGTACTTC.

This clonotype turned up a few times. V gene TRBV10-2 combines with J gene TRBJ1-2; D ambiguous. V was clipped by 4 bases and J by 10 bases, with 10 bases between them. Germline CDR1 is WSHSY and CDR2 is SAAADI. The CDR3 spans 11 residues. The CDR3 region is CASSGARDYTF. The CDR3 DNA follows: TGCGCCAGCAGTGGGGCGAGGGACTACACCTTC.

This clonotype was seen more than once but under ten times. V usage is TRBV7-2 and J usage is TRBJ1-1; D is unclear. Germline CDR1 is SGHTA and CDR2 is FQGNSA. This CDR3 region has 13 residues. V was trimmed by 1 base and J by 6 bases, leaving 9 bases between them. CDR3: CASSLGIRAEAFF. The CDR3 DNA follows: TGTGCCAGCAGCTTAGGAATCCGGGCTGAAGCTTTCTTT. The full variable domain, rest sourced from reference TRBV7-2 and TRBJ1-1, is GAGVSQSPSNKVTEKGKDVELRCDPISGHTALYWYRQSLGQGLEFLIYFQGNSAPDKSGLPSDRFSAERTGGSVSTLTIQRTQQEDSAVYLCASSLGIRAEAFFGQGTRLTVV.

This clonotype appeared a few times. The chain has TRBV6-4 and TRBJ2-6; 11 positions agree with TRBD1. This CDR3 is built from 17 residues. V lost 5 bases and J lost 0; bases outside the gene matches: 3. Germline V gives CDR1 MRHNA, CDR2 SNTAGT. Written as DNA, the CDR3 is TGTGCCAGCAGTACTGGGACAGGGGGCTCTGGGGCCAACGTCCTGACTTTC. Protein sequence: CASSTGTGGSGANVLTF.

This clonotype has a handful of counts. The chain combines TRBV5-8 with TRBJ1-2; possibly TRBD1 for D (6 bases). CDR1 is SGHTS and CDR2 is YDEGEE in the germline V gene. The CDR3 has 18 amino acids. Trimming removed 4 bases at V and 1 base at J, with 23 bases between. The CDR3 sequence is CASSPEPDRGVLNYGYTF. CDR3 nucleotide sequence: TGTGCCAGCAGCCCAGAGCCGGACAGAGGAGTCCTTAACTATGGCTACACCTTC.

The V gene is TRBV27, the J gene TRBJ2-4; unclear D gene. The CDR3 sequence is 17 residues long. V lost 1 base to trimming and J lost 9 bases, with 22 bases between them. The germline gives CDR1 MNHEY, CDR2 SMNVEV (reference sequence). The CDR3 region is CASSLLYSVGGPGIQYF. The CDR3 nucleotides are TGTGCCAGCAGTTTATTGTACTCCGTGGGTGGCCCGGGCATTCAGTACTTC.

The sample holds a few counts of this clonotype. This chain uses TRBV9 with TRBJ2-7, with D possibly being TRBD1 (6 bases). V shed 4 bases and J shed 7 bases, with 12 bases lying between them. Germline values: CDR1 SGDLS, CDR2 YYNGEE. The CDR3 has 12 residues. CDR3 sequence: CASSRQVWEQYF. CDR3 DNA: TGTGCCAGCAGCAGACAGGTTTGGGAGCAGTACTTC.

This clonotype turned up a few times. The chain is built from TRBV7-6 and TRBJ2-2; 8 nucleotides align to TRBD2. J gave up 0 bases and V 1 base, and 7 bases lay outside the gene matches. This CDR3 comprises 18 residues. Germline CDR1 reads SGHVS; CDR2 reads FNYEAQ. The CDR3 DNA reads TGTGCCAGCAGCTTAGTTGAAGCGGGAGCTACGAACACCGGGGAGCTGTTTTTT. It translates to CASSLVEAGATNTGELFF.

This clonotype was seen a few times. This chain joins TRBV28 and TRBJ1-3; D is possibly TRBD1 (5 bases). V lost 6 bases and J lost 4, with 16 bases in between. The CDR3 sequence is 15 residues long. CDR1 is MDHEN and CDR2 is SYDVKM in the germline V gene. The CDR3 is CASSPSGAKGNTIYF. DNA for the CDR3: TGTGCCAGCAGCCCCTCCGGGGCTAAAGGAAACACCATATATTTT.

V is TRBV25-1 and J is TRBJ1-1; TRBD1 aligns across 9 bases. The length of the CDR3 is 15 residues. Trimming at V came to 5 bases and at J to 1 base, leaving 5 bases not matched to a gene. The germline V gene encodes CDR1 MGHDK and CDR2 SYGVNS. The CDR3 protein is CASSRGTGPNTEAFF. The CDR3 DNA reads as TGTGCCAGCAGTAGGGGGACAGGGCCGAACACTGAAGCTTTCTTT.

This clonotype was detected a few times. V is TRBV7-9 and J is TRBJ2-7, with unresolved D. Germline V gene lookup returns CDR1 SEHNR and CDR2 FQNEAQ (reference sequence). The V end was cut by 8 bases, the J end by 3 bases, with 11 bases between. The length of the CDR3 is 12 residues. The CDR3 sequence: CASAGQVYEQYF. DNA for the CDR3: TGTGCCAGCGCCGGGCAGGTCTACGAGCAGTACTTC.

This chain joins TRBV7-3 and TRBJ2-2; D tentatively reads TRBD1 or TRBD2 (5 bases each). Per germline, CDR1 SGHTA and CDR2 FQGTGA. The V gene lost 5 bases and the J gene lost 6 bases, with 19 bases spanning the gap. The CDR3 is 16 amino acids. CDR3 nucleotides: TGTGCCAGCAGCCCGATCAGCCACGGGACGTCCGGGGAGCTGTTTTTT. Amino acid sequence: CASSPISHGTSGELFF.

This sequence joins TRBV7-9 and TRBJ2-5; D tentatively reads TRBD1 or TRBD2 (5 bases each). This CDR3 comprises 14 residues. From germline, CDR1 is SEHNR and CDR2 FQNEAQ (reference sequence). V dropped 2 bases and J dropped 1 base, with 8 bases sitting between them. The CDR3 nucleotides are TGTGCCAGCAGCTTAATGGGGGTCCAAGAGACCCAGTACTTC. Its protein product is CASSLMGVQETQYF. Looking up the rest from reference TRBV7-9 and TRBJ2-5 gives the full variable domain: DTGVSQNPRHKITKRGQNVTFRCDPISEHNRLYWYRQTLGQGPEFLTYFQNEAQLEKSRLLSDRFSAERPKGSFSTLEIQRTEQGDSAMYLCASSLMGVQETQYFGPGTRLLVL.

V usage is TRBV7-6 and J usage is TRBJ2-7; TRBD2 is a possible D gene (6 bases). Germline V gene sequence: CDR1 SGHVS, CDR2 FNYEAQ. V was clipped by 5 bases and J by 2 bases, with 16 bases between them. This CDR3 contains 15 residues. The CDR3 DNA sequence: TGTGCCAGCAGCCCTGAGACTAGTGTAACCTACGAGCAGTACTTC. This codes for CASSPETSVTYEQYF.

The chain combines TRBV5-1 with TRBJ2-3; 7 nucleotides align to TRBD2. CDR1 is SGHRS, CDR2 YFSETQ, per germline. V lost 3 bases and J lost 2; bases outside the gene matches: 6. The CDR3 is 15 residues long. The CDR3 sequence: CASSYIAGPTDTQYF. Written as DNA, the CDR3 is TGCGCCAGCAGCTATATAGCGGGCCCCACAGATACGCAGTATTTT.

This clonotype was detected only a few times. The V gene is TRBV28, the J gene TRBJ2-4; D is uncertain. The CDR3 runs 13 residues. CDR1 is MDHEN, CDR2 SYDVKM, per germline. V was pared by 10 bases and J by 1 base, with 11 bases between. The CDR3 nucleotides are TGTGCCACCGCGCTTTGGGCCAAAAACATTCAGTACTTC. It is translated as CATALWAKNIQYF.

The V and J genes are TRBV24-1 and TRBJ1-4; D gene ambiguous. This CDR3 spans 14 amino acids. Germline V CDR1 and CDR2: KGHDR, SFDVKD. Trimming left V 1 base short and J 5 bases short, with 7 bases between. The CDR3 spells CATSDFLGNEKLFF. For the CDR3, the DNA is TGTGCCACCAGTGATTTTTTGGGAAATGAAAAACTGTTTTTT.

This clonotype appeared a few times. This chain joins TRBV5-1 and TRBJ2-1, with a tentative D call TRBD1 (6 bases). The CDR3 extends over 15 amino acids. From germline, CDR1 is SGHRS and CDR2 YFSETQ. With 0 bases removed from V and 5 bases from J, the gap between germline ends came to 12 bases. The CDR3 nucleotides read TGCGCCAGCAGCTTGGCCGGGACATTAGACAATGAGCAGTTCTTC. Its protein product is CASSLAGTLDNEQFF.

This sequence joins TRBV3-1 and TRBJ2-2; weak D call: TRBD2 (6 bases). V was trimmed by 1 base and J by 3 bases, leaving 9 bases between them. Germline V gene data show CDR1 as LGHDT and CDR2 as YNNKEL (reference sequence). CDR3 length equals 15 residues. CDR3 DNA: TGTGCCAGCAGCCAAGTGGGGACTTACACCGGGGAGCTGTTTTTT. Translating gives CASSQVGTYTGELFF.

This clonotype was counted a few times. V is TRBV12-3 or TRBV12-4 and J is TRBJ1-5, with a weak D call TRBD1 (5 bases). V was shortened by 3 bases and J by 2 bases, with 8 bases between the two germline ends. The CDR3 extends over 14 amino acids. CDR3 in amino acids: CASSFQGGNQPQHF. In nucleotides, the CDR3 is TGTGCCAGCAGTTTTCAAGGGGGCAATCAGCCCCAGCATTTT.

CDR3 residues: CASSSRTGELFF. CDR3 nucleotide sequence: TGTGCCAGCAGCTCACGCACCGGGGAGCTGTTTTTT. The gene calls are TRBV7-2 and TRBJ2-2; D not resolved. The V and J ends lost 4 bases and 4 bases respectively, with 4 bases between them. The length of the CDR3 is 12 residues. CDR1 is SGHTA, CDR2 FQGNSA, per germline.